Listed below are T cell receptor beta chains from one sample, sequenced in a study of OX40 agonist ivuxolimab in advanced cancers. Only in-frame clones appear in the TCRdb table, and some are missing; sequencing was by immunoSEQ multiplex PCR. The data contain about 82,000 clones, 70% to 90% of them singletons. The sequenced sample was CD4+ or CD8+ T cells sorted from blood, obtained in a trial of the OX40 agonist ivuxolimab. Receptors originate from an adult with an advanced solid tumor such as melanoma, head and neck, liver or kidney cancer. Both conserved end residues are trimmed from each CDR3.

cdr3_length	v_call	j_call	cdr3_aa
11	TRBV11-2	TRBJ1-1	ASRRLGVPGAF
14	TRBV5-1	TRBJ2-7	ASSFAGTSGTYEQY
12	TRBV30	TRBJ2-7	AWSVGVNAYEQY
14	TRBV6-5	TRBJ1-2	ASSYSIQGANYGYT
11	TRBV25-1	TRBJ1-2	ASSPRDVSGYT
13	TRBV2	TRBJ1-6	ASSGRGAGDSPLH
15	TRBV15	TRBJ2-2	ATSRDGWGSNTGELF
13	TRBV7-2	TRBJ1-4	ASSLGGGDNEKLF
10	TRBV7-2	TRBJ2-7	ASKQSGVEQY
11	TRBV6-5	TRBJ1-2	ASSRTPQWGYT
10	TRBV7-9	TRBJ2-7	ASSRRDYEQY
12	TRBV2	TRBJ2-7	ASSEGTSLREQY
10	TRBV7-8	TRBJ2-1	ASSQTSGEQF
9	TRBV20-1	TRBJ2-7	SAPQSYEQY
12	TRBV4-3	TRBJ1-6	ASSQEASQSPLH
10	TRBV7-2	TRBJ2-3	ASSPLMDTQY
12	TRBV11-2	TRBJ1-2	ASNPWSDAGGYT
15	TRBV5-1	TRBJ1-2	ASSLEPGTQPSYGYT
12	TRBV6-1	TRBJ2-3	ASSSGGSTDTQY
13	TRBV5-1	TRBJ1-5	ASSIGRTPNQPQH
12	TRBV2	TRBJ2-5	ASSPGTAKETQY
11	TRBV11-2	TRBJ1-1	ASSSSLVTEAF
12	TRBV5-6	TRBJ1-6	ASRPGSYNSPLH
15	TRBV14	TRBJ2-3	ASSQHTGGSGTDTQY
12	TRBV7-9	TRBJ2-3	ASSRTGDTDTQY
14	TRBV5-1	TRBJ1-5	ASSSRTGGVNQPQH
16	TRBV5-6	TRBJ2-3	ASSLTVGSGGVTDTQY
13	TRBV19	TRBJ2-7	ASSIGTGSSYEQY
13	TRBV18	TRBJ2-7	ASSRGTSGIYEQY
12	TRBV7-9	TRBJ2-7	ASSLEAGLYEQY
14	TRBV4-2	TRBJ2-1	ASSQGDSLPDNEQF